This T cell receptor (beta chain) originates from a study of blood T cell repertoires in COVID-19. Study details: Specimens from acute and convalescent COVID-19 originated in the United States, Italy and Spain.

In the original analysis: For nucleated cells, counts were estimated from reference gene primer amplification. Some clones are missing from TCRdb's copy, which holds only in-frame ones; the method was immunoSEQ multiplex PCR. Clonal size and the V and J genes are those of that table, whereas D and trimming came from the DNA. In the table there are about 130,000 clones, 87% of which are singletons. This CDR3 has 17 amino acids. Trimming stripped 3 bases from V and 0 bases from J, with 17 bases between. Germline V lookup: CDR1 KGHSH, CDR2 LQKENI. The chain couples TRBV18 to TRBJ1-1; D unclear. The source of this sequence is a woman aged 55-70 years with acute or convalescent COVID-19. The sequenced sample was peripheral blood. The CDR3: CASSPESGLYMNTEAFF. The CDR3 coding sequence is TGTGCCAGCTCACCCGAGTCAGGACTGTACATGAACACTGAAGCTTTCTTT.